The rows below give T cell receptor beta chains drawn from one sample of a study of blood T cells in healthy people across ages. A single record per CDR3 protein comes from TCRdb applying MiXCR to the 5' RACE reads. The sample has hundreds of thousands of distinct CDR3 sequences, around 24% seen once. These data were likewise used in another study, on T cells of mothers and their children.

The sample consisted of blood. These receptors originate from a boy between 10 and 17 years old in good health. CDR3s include the opening cysteine and the closing phenylalanine or tryptophan. Fields, in order: CDR3 protein, CDR3 DNA, J gene, D gene, clone size, V gene. A D gene is named only where the DNA matches it firmly. Clone size is shown for a subset of rows, as once, few, many or a class of expanded clone.

CDR3: CASSVRDRGSYNEQFF; DNA: TGTGCCAGCAGCGTCCGGGACAGGGGGTCCTACAATGAGCAGTTCTTC; J: TRBJ2-1; D: TRBD1; size: .; V: TRBV7-2
CDR3: CSAQSIDRAAQPQHF; DNA: TGCAGTGCCCAAAGCATAGACAGGGCGGCTCAGCCCCAGCATTTT; J: TRBJ1-5; D: TRBD1; size: few; V: TRBV20-1
CDR3: CASSAGAGQGLTHPFF; DNA: TGTGCCAGCAGCGCGGGAGCGGGACAGGGGTTAACCCACCCGTTTTTT; J: TRBJ1-4; D: TRBD1; size: few; V: TRBV7-9
CDR3: CASSQIGTGGREQYF; DNA: TGCGCCAGCAGCCAGATTGGGACAGGGGGCAGGGAGCAGTACTTC; J: TRBJ2-7; D: TRBD1; size: few; V: TRBV4-3
CDR3: CASSPGPSDGISNQPQHF; DNA: TGTGCCAGCAGCCCGGGTCCGAGCGACGGGATTAGCAATCAGCCCCAGCATTTT; J: TRBJ1-5; D: .; size: few; V: TRBV7-6
CDR3: CSASRPGTDGYTF; DNA: TGCAGTGCTTCAAGGCCGGGGACGGATGGCTACACCTTC; J: TRBJ1-2; D: .; size: few; V: TRBV20-1
CDR3: CASSQSDGGEPYNEQFF; DNA: TGCGCCAGCAGCCAGAGTGATGGCGGAGAACCCTACAATGAGCAGTTCTTC; J: TRBJ2-1; D: .; size: .; V: TRBV4-3
CDR3: CATSRQYYEQYF; DNA: TGTGCCACCAGCAGACAATACTACGAGCAGTACTTC; J: TRBJ2-7; D: .; size: few; V: TRBV15
CDR3: CASSWTGGGTGELFF; DNA: TGTGCCAGCAGTTGGACAGGGGGCGGGACCGGGGAGCTGTTTTTT; J: TRBJ2-2; D: TRBD1; size: .; V: TRBV12-3/TRBV12-4
CDR3: CASSQDPGYETQYF; DNA: TGCGCCAGCAGCCAAGATCCCGGGTACGAGACCCAGTACTTC; J: TRBJ2-5; D: .; size: many; V: TRBV4-3
CDR3: CASSQNPLGQYEKLFF; DNA: TGCGCCAGCAGCCAAAACCCTTTGGGACAGTATGAAAAACTGTTTTTT; J: TRBJ1-4; D: TRBD1; size: .; V: TRBV4-3
CDR3: CASSYPNSHGELFF; DNA: TGTGCCAGCAGCTACCCCAACTCCCACGGGGAGCTGTTTTTT; J: TRBJ2-2; D: .; size: .; V: TRBV7-3
CDR3: CASSYSGQYNEKLFF; DNA: TGTGCCAGCAGTTACTCGGGACAGTATAATGAAAAACTGTTTTTT; J: TRBJ1-4; D: TRBD1; size: .; V: TRBV6-5
CDR3: CSVDPTGASHGYTF; DNA: TGCAGCGTTGACCCGACAGGGGCTTCTCATGGCTACACCTTC; J: TRBJ1-2; D: TRBD1; size: .; V: TRBV29-1
CDR3: CASSPPTLGSDTDTQYF; DNA: TGTGCCAGCAGCCCCCCTACTCTGGGATCAGACACAGATACGCAGTATTTT; J: TRBJ2-3; D: .; size: .; V: TRBV28
CDR3: CATSDPRYGQGDSEQFF; DNA: TGTGCCACCAGTGATCCACGATACGGACAAGGGGATAGTGAGCAGTTCTTC; J: TRBJ2-1; D: .; size: .; V: TRBV24-1
CDR3: CSAPNRDQETQYF; DNA: TGCAGTGCGCCGAACCGCGACCAAGAGACCCAGTACTTC; J: TRBJ2-5; D: .; size: few; V: TRBV20-1
CDR3: CAISGGQETQYF; DNA: TGTGCCATCAGTGGAGGTCAAGAGACCCAGTACTTC; J: TRBJ2-5; D: .; size: many; V: TRBV10-3
CDR3: CAGSLGQGDTDTQYF; DNA: TGTGCCGGCAGCTTGGGTCAGGGTGACACAGATACGCAGTATTTT; J: TRBJ2-3; D: .; size: .; V: TRBV5-5
CDR3: CASSFWGTSGRIYNEQFF; DNA: TGTGCCAGCAGTTTCTGGGGGACTAGCGGGAGGATTTACAATGAGCAGTTCTTC; J: TRBJ2-1; D: TRBD2; size: many; V: TRBV28
CDR3: CASKGEGNTEAFF; DNA: TGCGCCAGCAAGGGGGAGGGGAACACTGAAGCTTTCTTT; J: TRBJ1-1; D: .; size: .; V: TRBV5-1
CDR3: CASSQVPLSMADTQYF; DNA: TGTGCCAGCAGCCAAGTTCCCCTGAGTATGGCAGATACGCAGTATTTT; J: TRBJ2-3; D: .; size: .; V: TRBV4-2
CDR3: CASSDLTGAPSEAFF; DNA: TGTGCCAGCAGTGATCTCACGGGAGCCCCGTCTGAAGCTTTCTTT; J: TRBJ1-1; D: .; size: few; V: TRBV6-1
CDR3: CASSHRDGYEQYF; DNA: TGTGCCAGCAGCCACCGGGACGGCTACGAGCAGTACTTC; J: TRBJ2-7; D: .; size: .; V: TRBV27
CDR3: CASRIRGLQPQHF; DNA: TGTGCCAGCAGAATCAGGGGGCTTCAGCCCCAGCATTTT; J: TRBJ1-5; D: TRBD1; size: .; V: TRBV28
CDR3: CASSDPGVSEQFF; DNA: TGTGCCAGCAGTGACCCGGGAGTTTCTGAGCAGTTCTTC; J: TRBJ2-1; D: .; size: few; V: TRBV2
CDR3: CATHQQGGYTEAFF; DNA: TGTGCCACCCATCAACAGGGTGGGTACACTGAAGCTTTCTTT; J: TRBJ1-1; D: .; size: few; V: TRBV2
CDR3: CASSHGGFYEQYF; DNA: TGTGCCAGCAGCCACGGAGGGTTCTACGAGCAGTACTTC; J: TRBJ2-7; D: .; size: few; V: TRBV14
CDR3: CASSTDGGGNEAFF; DNA: TGTGCCAGCTCAACGGACGGGGGGGGGAATGAAGCTTTCTTT; J: TRBJ1-1; D: .; size: few; V: TRBV18
CDR3: CSVVGRMNTGELFF; DNA: TGCAGCGTTGTTGGGAGAATGAACACCGGGGAGCTGTTTTTT; J: TRBJ2-2; D: .; size: once; V: TRBV29-1
CDR3: CASSRLAGEKETQYF; DNA: TGTGCCAGCAGCCGCTTAGCGGGAGAGAAGGAGACCCAGTACTTC; J: TRBJ2-5; D: TRBD2; size: .; V: TRBV11-1
CDR3: CASGGGTSGGNEQFF; DNA: TGTGCCAGCGGAGGGGGGACTAGCGGGGGCAATGAGCAGTTCTTC; J: TRBJ2-1; D: TRBD2; size: few; V: TRBV2
CDR3: CASSFGEAETQYF; DNA: TGTGCCAGCAGCTTTGGCGAGGCGGAGACCCAGTACTTC; J: TRBJ2-5; D: .; size: many; V: TRBV7-2
CDR3: CASRGGAVSQETQYF; DNA: TGTGCCAGCAGAGGGGGGGCGGTGAGCCAAGAGACCCAGTACTTC; J: TRBJ2-5; D: .; size: few; V: TRBV5-6
CDR3: CASSLAQGRDEQYF; DNA: TGCGCCAGCAGCTTGGCACAGGGGCGAGACGAGCAGTACTTC; J: TRBJ2-7; D: TRBD1; size: .; V: TRBV5-1
CDR3: CSASGRQPGEKLFF; DNA: TGCAGTGCTAGTGGCAGGCAGCCGGGGGAAAAACTGTTTTTT; J: TRBJ1-4; D: .; size: .; V: TRBV20-1
CDR3: CASSRWTGIVKNIQYF; DNA: TGTGCCAGCAGCCGATGGACAGGGATCGTCAAAAACATTCAGTACTTC; J: TRBJ2-4; D: TRBD1; size: few; V: TRBV7-2
CDR3: CASRLSGGGSYEQYF; DNA: TGTGCCAGCAGGCTCAGCGGGGGGGGCTCCTACGAGCAGTACTTC; J: TRBJ2-7; D: TRBD2; size: few; V: TRBV28
CDR3: CATSESGRVYEQYF; DNA: TGTGCCACCAGTGAATCTGGCCGCGTCTACGAGCAGTACTTC; J: TRBJ2-7; D: .; size: .; V: TRBV24-1
CDR3: CASAAGTLQETQYF; DNA: TGTGCCAGCGCCGCTGGAACCCTCCAAGAGACCCAGTACTTC; J: TRBJ2-5; D: .; size: .; V: TRBV15